These 5 T cell receptor beta chains were all obtained from the same sample, sequenced in a study of shared clonotypes between healthy human individuals. Profiling relied on immunoSEQ multiplex PCR, and the TCRdb table lists in-frame clones only, not all of them. The sample shows 1.5 million to 2.5 million clones, roughly 94% of them seen only once. CD45RO-negative CD8 cells positively selected for CCR7 made up the naive population, which excluded terminally differentiated effector memory CD45RA+ cells. The sequenced sample consisted of naive CD8+ T cells sorted from blood. The receptors come from a man aged 18-30 years in good health.

The chain joins TRBV13 to TRBJ2-7; 14 bases fit TRBD2. The CDR3 is 16 amino acids. CDR1 is PRHDT, CDR2 FYEKMQ, per germline (reference sequence). Trimming cost V 4 bases and J 6 bases; bases outside gene matches: 8. The CDR3 sequence is CASSSEGTSGSTEQYF. CDR3 sequence (DNA): TGTGCCAGCAGCTCCGAGGGGACTAGCGGGAGCACCGAGCAGTACTTC.

The chain employs TRBV19 and TRBJ2-1; 8 nucleotides line up with TRBD1. V shed 5 bases, J shed 7 bases, and the junction held 10 bases outside the gene matches. The germline CDR1 and CDR2 sequences are LNHDA and SQIVND (reference sequence). The CDR3 is 15 residues long. In DNA, the CDR3 is TGTGCCAGTAGTCCGACAGGGGCCGAACTTAATGAGCAGTTCTTC. The encoded protein is CASSPTGAELNEQFF.

The V and J genes are TRBV27 and TRBJ2-7; TRBD1 matches 7 bases. CDR3 length: 15 amino acids. Looked up from germline, CDR1 is MNHEY and CDR2 is SMNVEV (reference sequence). Trimming cost V 0 bases and J 5 bases; bases outside gene matches: 7. In nucleotides, the CDR3 is TGTGCCAGCAGTTTATCGGGTACGACAGGGAACGAGCAGTACTTC. Amino acid sequence: CASSLSGTTGNEQYF.

As regards this clone: In the same sample, other DNA sequences code for this CDR3. The chain carries TRBV7-2 and TRBJ2-7, with D possibly called TRBD1 or TRBD2 (6 bases each). Between the trimmed V and J ends, which lost 2 bases and 2 bases, there was a span of 7 bases. Germline V gene sequence: CDR1 SGHTA, CDR2 FQGNSA. The CDR3 is 13 residues long. CDR3 in amino acids: CASSLRGPYEQYF. The CDR3 DNA is TGTGCCAGCAGCTTACGGGGGCCCTACGAGCAGTACTTC. The whole variable domain, remainder taken from reference TRBV7-2 and TRBJ2-7, is GAGVSQSPSNKVTEKGKDVELRCDPISGHTALYWYRQSLGQGLEFLIYFQGNSAPDKSGLPSDRFSAERTGGSVSTLTIQRTQQEDSAVYLCASSLRGPYEQYFGPGTRLTVT.

The CDR3 sequence: CAQPGTGGFLTGELFF. The CDR3 nucleotides are TGTGCTCAGCCCGGGACAGGGGGTTTCCTCACCGGGGAGCTGTTTTTT. This sequence joins TRBV5-8 and TRBJ2-2, with 11 bases aligning to TRBD1. The CDR3 runs 16 residues. CDR1 and CDR2 from the germline V gene are SGHTS and YDEGEE.